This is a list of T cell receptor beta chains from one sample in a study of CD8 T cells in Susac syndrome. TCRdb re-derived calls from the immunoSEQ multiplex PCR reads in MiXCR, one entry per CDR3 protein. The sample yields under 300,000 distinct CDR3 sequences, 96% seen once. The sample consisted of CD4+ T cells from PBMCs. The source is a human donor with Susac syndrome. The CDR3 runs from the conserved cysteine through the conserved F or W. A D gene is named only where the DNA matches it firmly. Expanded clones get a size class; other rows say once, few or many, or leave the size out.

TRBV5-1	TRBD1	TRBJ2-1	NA	TGCGCCAGCAGCCCGGGGACAGCTAATAATGAGCAGTTCTTC	CASSPGTANNEQFF
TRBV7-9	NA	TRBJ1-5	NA	TGTGCCAGCAGCCGGGACCAAAATCAGCCCCAGCATTTT	CASSRDQNQPQHF
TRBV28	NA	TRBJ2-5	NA	TGTGCCAGCAAGGTCGGGGGCGGGCTCCAAGAGACCCAGTACTTC	CASKVGGGLQETQYF
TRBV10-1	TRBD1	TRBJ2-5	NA	TGCGCCAGCAGTGACTACGGGACAGCGGCAGAGACCCAGTACTTC	CASSDYGTAAETQYF
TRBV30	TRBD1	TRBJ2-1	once	TGTGCCTGGAGCGAAACAGGGGGCTCGCACTACAATGAGCAGTTCTTC	CAWSETGGSHYNEQFF
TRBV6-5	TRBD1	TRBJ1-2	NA	TGTGCCAGCAGGGGGACAGTTTATACTAACTATGGCTACACCTTC	CASRGTVYTNYGYTF
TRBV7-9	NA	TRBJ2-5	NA	TGTGCCAGCAGCTCGAATCTACATAGGACGTTGGAGACCCAGTACTTC	CASSSNLHRTLETQYF
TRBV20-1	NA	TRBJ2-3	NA	TGCAGTGCTTTTTACACAGATACGCAGTATTTT	CSAFYTDTQYF
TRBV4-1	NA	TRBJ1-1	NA	TGCGCCAGCAGCGCCCGTGGGGCCACTGAAGCTTTCTTT	CASSARGATEAFF
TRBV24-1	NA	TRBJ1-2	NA	TGTGCCACCAGTGAGGCGACAGCTAACTATGGCTACACCTTC	CATSEATANYGYTF
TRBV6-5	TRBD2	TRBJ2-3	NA	TGTGCCAGCAGTTCCGAGCGGGGTACGCAGTATTTT	CASSSERGTQYF
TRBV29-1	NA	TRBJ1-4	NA	TGCAGCGTTGTTCGACAGTCAAATGAAAAACTGTTTTTT	CSVVRQSNEKLFF
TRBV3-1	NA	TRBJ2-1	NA	TGTGCCAGCAGCCAAGAAGGGGGGAGTGAGCAGTTCTTC	CASSQEGGSEQFF
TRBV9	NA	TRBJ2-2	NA	TGTGCCAGCAGCGCATCAACCCGGGACCGCCGGGCCGGGGAGCTGTTTTTT	CASSASTRDRRAGELFF
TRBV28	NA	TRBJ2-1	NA	TGTGCCAGCAGTAGCCAGAAGGTTGAGCAGTTCTTC	CASSSQKVEQFF
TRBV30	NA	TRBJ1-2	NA	TGTGCCTGGAGTGTACGGCAGGAAAGTGCTGGCTACACCTTC	CAWSVRQESAGYTF
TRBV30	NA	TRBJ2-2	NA	TGTGCCTGGGGACCAGACAGCACCGGGGAGCTGTTTTTT	CAWGPDSTGELFF
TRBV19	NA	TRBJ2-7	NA	TGTGCCAGTAGTATTTACGGGCCCCATCCTAAACCCTACGAGCAGTACTTC	CASSIYGPHPKPYEQYF
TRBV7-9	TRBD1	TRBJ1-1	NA	TGTGCCAGCAATCCCCGACGGACAGGGGTCACTGAAGCTTTCTTT	CASNPRRTGVTEAFF
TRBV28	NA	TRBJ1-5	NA	TGTGCCAGCAGACGACAGGGCAATCAGCCCCAGCATTTT	CASRRQGNQPQHF
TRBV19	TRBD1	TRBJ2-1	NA	TGTGCCAGTAGGGGTACGGGACAGGCGGTCTACAATGAGCAGTTCTTC	CASRGTGQAVYNEQFF
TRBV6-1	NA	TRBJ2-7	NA	TGTGCCAGCAGTGACCGGGAGGCGGACAGGGAAGACTACGAGCAGTACTTC	CASSDREADREDYEQYF
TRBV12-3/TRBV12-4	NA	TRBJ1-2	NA	TGTGCCAGCAGTCAAGGCTACGCTAACTATGGCTACACCTTC	CASSQGYANYGYTF
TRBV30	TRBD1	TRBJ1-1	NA	TGTGCCTGGCGACGAGGGGGCGCCGTGGGTAGCACTGAAGCTTTCTTT	CAWRRGGAVGSTEAFF
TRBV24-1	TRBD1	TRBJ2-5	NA	TGTGCCACCAGTGATCCAGGGACAGCCATGAGGGAGACCCAGTACTTC	CATSDPGTAMRETQYF